The 11 T cell receptor beta chains in this list originate from one sample, sequenced in a study of OX40 agonist ivuxolimab in advanced cancers. Data came from immunoSEQ multiplex PCR; TCRdb stores just in-frame clones and leaves some out. In the table there are some 69,000 clones, roughly nine tenths of which are singletons. The source material was CD4+ or CD8+ T cells sorted from blood, sampled in a trial of the OX40 agonist ivuxolimab. These receptors were obtained from an adult with an advanced solid tumor such as melanoma, head and neck, liver or kidney cancer.

This clone was counted a few times. This chain connects TRBV18 to TRBJ1-1; 7 bases are a match to TRBD1. The V and J ends lost 1 base and 0 bases, in that order; junction bases with no gene match: 5. The CDR3 consists of 16 residues. CDR1 and CDR2 from the germline V gene are KGHSH and LQKENI. CDR3 protein: CASSPRQGGMNTEAFF. CDR3 nucleotide sequence: TGTGCCAGCTCACCACGACAGGGAGGGATGAACACTGAAGCTTTCTTT.

The rearrangement links TRBV11-1 to TRBJ1-1; TRBD1 might be the D (6 bases). The length of the CDR3 is 14 residues. Trimming cost V 3 bases and J 4 bases, with 12 bases left between them. CDR1 SGHAT and CDR2 FQDESV come from the germline V gene (reference sequence). The CDR3 reads CASSFLGRGTEAFF. The CDR3 DNA sequence: TGTGCCAGCAGCTTTTTGGGCAGGGGCACTGAAGCTTTCTTT. The full variable domain, its missing parts supplied by reference TRBV11-1 and TRBJ1-1, is EAEVAQSPRYKITEKSQAVAFWCDPISGHATLYWYRQILGQGPELLVQFQDESVVDDSQLPKDRFSAERLKGVDSTLKIQPAELGDSAMYLCASSFLGRGTEAFFGQGTRLTVV.

In DNA form, the CDR3 reads TGCAGCGTCGACAGCGGGACTAGCGTGATGGAGACCCAGTACTTC. Translating it yields CSVDSGTSVMETQYF. This chain joins TRBV29-1 and TRBJ2-5, with 10 positions matching TRBD2. The CDR3 has 15 residues. With 6 bases clipped from V and 5 bases from J, the junction kept 12 bases outside the gene matches. Germline V gene lookup returns CDR1 SQVTM and CDR2 ANQGSEA.

This clone has only a few counts. The chain is built from TRBV6-5 and TRBJ1-5; a weak D match, TRBD1 (6 bases). Germline lookup yields CDR1 MNHEY and CDR2 SVGAGI. CDR3 length: 14 residues. The V end was cut by 6 bases, the J end by 3 bases, with 12 bases between. This CDR3 is CASRRGGNNQPQHF. The DNA for the CDR3 is TGTGCCAGCAGAAGAGGGGGAAACAATCAGCCCCAGCATTTT.

The rearrangement links TRBV19 to TRBJ2-3; the D is unclear. Germline lookup yields CDR1 LNHDA and CDR2 SQIVND (reference sequence). This CDR3 is built from 13 residues. Trimming left V 4 bases short and J 5 bases short, with 10 bases between. The CDR3 DNA is TGTGCCAGTAGTACTAGTATGGTAGATACGCAGTATTTT. It translates to CASSTSMVDTQYF.

In this sample, this clone turned up once. The chain is built from TRBV7-8 and TRBJ2-3, with D uncertain. This CDR3 spans 14 amino acids. Trimming removed 4 bases from V and 0 bases from J, with 8 bases in between. Germline values: CDR1 SGHVS, CDR2 FQNEAQ. The CDR3 region is CASSSRLSTDTQYF. The DNA for the CDR3 is TGTGCCAGCAGCTCCCGGCTCAGCACAGATACGCAGTATTTT. Complete variable domain (other parts from reference TRBV7-8 and TRBJ2-3): GAGVSQSPRYKVAKRGQDVALRCDPISGHVSLFWYQQALGQGPEFLTYFQNEAQLDKSGLPSDRFFAERPEGSVSTLKIQRTQQEDSAVYLCASSSRLSTDTQYFGPGTRLTVL.

The J gene is TRBJ2-7, the V gene TRBV7-2; D is possibly TRBD1 or TRBD2 (5 bases each). V was pared by 1 base and J by 3 bases, with 13 bases between. This CDR3 has 15 amino acids. The germline V gene encodes CDR1 SGHTA and CDR2 FQGNSA. CDR3 residues: CASSLEGRASYEQYF. In DNA, the CDR3 is TGTGCCAGCAGCTTAGAGGGACGGGCGAGCTACGAGCAGTACTTC. Based on the CDR3 plus reference TRBV7-2 and TRBJ2-7, the full variable domain is GAGVSQSPSNKVTEKGKDVELRCDPISGHTALYWYRQSLGQGLEFLIYFQGNSAPDKSGLPSDRFSAERTGGSVSTLTIQRTQQEDSAVYLCASSLEGRASYEQYFGPGTRLTVT.

The chain combines TRBV30 with TRBJ1-4; the D gene is possibly TRBD1 (6 bases). This CDR3 has 14 amino acids. The ends were cut back, 2 bases at V and 5 bases at J, with 12 bases in the middle. Germline loops: CDR1 GTSNPN, CDR2 SVGIG (reference sequence). The CDR3 is CAWSYGQSNEKLFF. CDR3 in DNA: TGTGCCTGGAGTTATGGACAGTCAAATGAAAAACTGTTTTTT.

This clone was seen only once. The V gene is TRBV6-1, the J gene TRBJ2-3; 10 bases line up with TRBD2. CDR1 and CDR2 from the germline V gene are MNHNS and SASEGT. The J segment lost 2 bases and the V segment lost 7 bases, leaving 3 bases of the junction unmatched. This CDR3 has 14 residues. DNA of the CDR3: TGTGCCAGCATAGCGGGAGGAACCACAGATACGCAGTATTTT. Translating gives CASIAGGTTDTQYF.

The rearrangement links TRBV7-2 to TRBJ2-1; tentative D call: TRBD2 (6 bases). The CDR3 is 17 residues long. Looked up from germline, CDR1 is SGHTA and CDR2 is FQGNSA. The V end lost 2 bases, the J end lost 4 bases, and 18 bases lay between the germline ends. This chain's CDR3 is CASSLTSPGGAYNEQFF. DNA of the CDR3: TGTGCCAGCAGCTTAACTAGCCCCGGGGGAGCTTACAATGAGCAGTTCTTC.

This clone was recorded only once. The chain is built from TRBV5-8 and TRBJ2-6, with D hard to call. V was shortened by 3 bases and J by 0 bases, with 10 bases between the two germline ends. The CDR3 contains 16 residues. CDR1 is SGHTS, CDR2 YDEGEE, per germline. DNA for the CDR3: TGTGCCAGCAGCTCGGGTGTAAGCTCTGGGGCCAACGTCCTGACTTTC. Protein: CASSSGVSSGANVLTF. Combining the CDR3 with reference TRBV5-8 and TRBJ2-6 gives the whole variable domain EAGVTQSPTHLIKTRGQQATLRCSPISGHTSVYWYQQALGLGLQFLLWYDEGEERNRGNFPPRFSGRQFPNYSSELNVNALELEDSALYLCASSSGVSSGANVLTFGAGSRLTVL.